This TCR beta chain was sequenced in a study of T cells in Graves' hyperthyroidism and ophthalmopathy. Findings of the study overall: Ophthalmopathy was identified by the model a median roughly 6.5 months ahead of onset. Through a model of 13 V-J features, ophthalmopathy was separated from stable hyperthyroidism. Appearing also in blood were most of the thyroid clonotypes expanded above 0.001.

Diagnostic assessment was based on clinical symptoms, serum thyroxine and TRAb, thyroid ultrasound and orbital computed tomography. In regard to this clonotype: Its antigen is as yet unknown.

The germline V gene has CDR1 SQVTM and CDR2 ANQGSEA. Trimming at V came to 8 bases and at J to 10 bases, leaving 6 bases not matched to a gene. This CDR3 contains 10 residues. Authors of the study amplified TCR beta CDR3 regions from RNA transcripts. The study used the HTBI primer set for a first-round RT-PCR of the TCR CDR3. TCRdb re-called the multiplex PCR reads through MiXCR, storing one row per CDR3 protein. The sample contains a few hundred thousand distinct CDR3 sequences, approximately 44% of which appear only once. V is TRBV29-1 and J is TRBJ1-2, with 8 bases identical to TRBD1. This TCR came from a woman under 30 with Graves' hyperthyroidism. The sample taken for sequencing was peripheral blood or thyroid tissue (not recorded which). For the CDR3, the DNA is TGCAGCTTTCAGGGGGCTGTCTACACCTTC. This codes for CSFQGAVYTF.